The 9 T cell receptor beta chains reported below all come from one sample, sequenced in a study of chemoradiotherapy in HPV16-positive cancers. This table comes from immunoSEQ multiplex PCR, and its TCRdb copy is limited to in-frame clones, with some not included. This table holds about 3,000 clones, about four fifths found once. Source: tumor tissue, taken from a patient who underwent chemoradiotherapy. The receptors originated from a human donor with HPV-associated anogenital cancer.

The gene calls are TRBV11-2 and TRBJ2-5; 14 positions match TRBD2. V was pared by 5 bases and J by 5 bases, with 10 bases of the junction left unmatched. The germline V gene encodes CDR1 SGHAT and CDR2 FQNNGV. This CDR3 contains 17 residues. CDR3 in amino acids: CASSPGLAGGGRETQYF. The CDR3 bases are TGTGCCAGCAGCCCAGGACTAGCGGGAGGCGGGAGGGAGACCCAGTACTTC.

A word on this clone: Additional DNA sequences in this sample encode the identical CDR3. This CDR3 is CASSQDRRPATEAFF. CDR3 coding DNA: TGTGCCAGCAGCCAAGATCGGCGGCCAGCCACTGAAGCTTTCTTT. The chain is built from TRBV14 and TRBJ1-1; no firm D call. Deletions cut 0 bases from V and 4 bases from J, with 12 bases between. This CDR3 region has 15 residues. The V gene's germline CDR1 is SGHDN and CDR2 FVKESK. The variable domain in full, with the rest retrieved from reference TRBV14 and TRBJ1-1, is EAGVTQFPSHSVIEKGQTVTLRCDPISGHDNLYWYRRVMGKEIKFLLHFVKESKQDESGMPNNRFLAERTGGTYSTLKVQPAELEDSGVYFCASSQDRRPATEAFFGQGTRLTVV.

The gene calls are TRBV28 and TRBJ1-5, with D tentatively TRBD1 (5 bases). This CDR3 spans 14 amino acids. Germline values: CDR1 MDHEN, CDR2 SYDVKM. Trimming took off 2 bases at V and 7 bases at J, with 12 bases between the two ends. CDR3 in amino acids: CASSLQGSGQPQHF. CDR3 bases: TGTGCCAGCAGTTTACAGGGATCCGGGCAGCCCCAGCATTTT.

Concerning this clone: This sequence may be a read error, since a much larger clone differs from it by one base. The chain carries TRBV4-3 and TRBJ1-1; D unclear. The CDR3 spans 13 residues. Per germline, CDR1 LGHNA and CDR2 YSLEER. The CDR3 region is CASSPSRNAEAFF. CDR3 nucleotide sequence: TGCGCCAGCAGCCCCTCCCGGAACGCTGAAGCTTTCTTT.

This clone has more than one count but fewer than ten. The chain recombines TRBV4-1 with TRBJ1-2; 7 bases map to TRBD1. Germline V gives CDR1 MGHRA, CDR2 YSYEKL. The V segment lost 3 bases and the J segment 2 bases; nucleotides outside the gene matches: 3. This CDR3 has 14 residues. DNA for the CDR3: TGCGCCAGCAGCCAGCCGACAGGGAACTATGGCTACACCTTC. Its protein product is CASSQPTGNYGYTF.

As regards this clone: A read error may explain this, as a much larger clone is one base away. This chain joins TRBV5-6 and TRBJ1-6, with D perhaps TRBD1 (6 bases). The CDR3 spans 18 residues. Germline CDR1 is SGHDT and CDR2 is YYEEEE. CDR3 nucleotide sequence: TGTGCCAGCAGCTTACCGACGAGGGGGGGATCCTATAATCCACCCCTCCACTTT. Translation gives CASSLPTRGGSYNPPLHF.

The V and J genes are TRBV6-5 and TRBJ1-5; D perhaps matches TRBD1 (5 bases). Germline CDR1 MNHEY, CDR2 SVGAGI. V shed 4 bases and J shed 0 bases, with 10 bases lying between them. This CDR3 contains 15 residues. This chain's CDR3 is CASSSGGNSNQPQHF. CDR3 nucleotides: TGTGCCAGCAGTTCGGGGGGGAATAGCAATCAGCCCCAGCATTTT.

For this clone: At the DNA level, this CDR3 is encoded by other sequences in the same sample as well. The J gene is TRBJ1-6, the V gene TRBV13, with 8 bases that match TRBD1. This CDR3 region has 15 residues. V was pared by 0 bases and J by 7 bases, with 2 bases of the junction left unmatched. The germline V gene encodes CDR1 PRHDT and CDR2 FYEKMQ (reference sequence). The CDR3 nucleotides read TGTGCCAGCAGCTTAGGGGACAGGGACAATTCACCCCTCCACTTT. It yields the protein CASSLGDRDNSPLHF.

The chain has TRBV19 and TRBJ1-2; D might be TRBD1 (5 bases). V was trimmed by 0 bases and J by 7 bases, leaving 15 bases between them. Looked up from germline, CDR1 is LNHDA and CDR2 is SQIVND (reference sequence). The CDR3 sequence is 15 residues long. DNA of the CDR3: TGTGCCAGTAGTATAGATAGGCAGGGAATGGCTGGCTACACCTTC. Its protein product is CASSIDRQGMAGYTF.